These T cell receptor beta chains were read from a single sample in a study of control samples from healthy donors and cancer patients. Here immunoSEQ multiplex PCR was the method, and the copy in TCRdb shows in-frame clones only, minus some. The sample shows 150,000 to 200,000 clones, roughly nine tenths of them seen only once. Material for sequencing was blood. Receptor source: a man under 40 in good health. Both conserved end residues are part of each CDR3. A D gene is named only where the DNA matches it firmly. Size values are once, few and many counts, or a class for expanded clones, and some rows have none.

size	D	V	J	DNA	CDR3
-	TRBD1	TRBV19	TRBJ2-7	TGTGCCAGTTCCGACAGGGTTGACGAGCAGTACTTC	CASSDRVDEQYF
once	-	TRBV10-2	TRBJ2-5	TGCGCCAGCAGTGAGTCGCCAAGGGGCGGAGAGACCCAGTACTTC	CASSESPRGGETQYF
-	-	TRBV7-8	TRBJ2-7	TGTGCCAGCAGCCATACCAGGGGCACCTACGAGCAGTACTTC	CASSHTRGTYEQYF
-	-	TRBV2	TRBJ2-5	TGTGCCAGCAGTCGGAGAGTGGGGGAGACCCAGTACTTC	CASSRRVGETQYF
-	-	TRBV6-5	TRBJ2-3	TGTGCCAGCAGTCCTGTGCAGAGCACAGATACGCAGTATTTT	CASSPVQSTDTQYF
once	-	TRBV5-5	TRBJ1-3	TGTGCCAGCAGCTTCGGCAGTCCCTCTGGAAACACCATATATTTT	CASSFGSPSGNTIYF
-	-	TRBV7-8	TRBJ2-3	TGTGCCAGCAGCGAAACCACGATGGGGTCAGATACGCAGTATTTT	CASSETTMGSDTQYF
-	-	TRBV4-1	TRBJ1-1	TGCGCCAGCAGCCAGCGGGCCTACACTGAAGCTTTCTTT	CASSQRAYTEAFF
-	-	TRBV5-1	TRBJ2-3	TGCGCCAGCAGCTTAGGCCGAAGCACAGATACGCAGTATTTT	CASSLGRSTDTQYF
-	TRBD2	TRBV4-1	TRBJ2-3	TGCGCCAGCAGCCCCCGGACTAGCGGGAGCACAGATACGCAGTATTTT	CASSPRTSGSTDTQYF
few	TRBD1	TRBV11-2	TRBJ2-1	TGTGCCAGCAGCTTAGGGCAGGGGGCTTGGGAGCAGTTCTTC	CASSLGQGAWEQFF
-	-	TRBV7-9	TRBJ1-2	TGTGCCAGCAGCTTGGACAGCGCCTATGGCTACACCTTC	CASSLDSAYGYTF
once	TRBD2	TRBV5-4	TRBJ2-3	TGTGCCAGCAGCCAAAGGGGGACTAGCGGGTTGGGCACAGATACGCAGTATTTT	CASSQRGTSGLGTDTQYF
-	TRBD1	TRBV6-6	TRBJ2-7	TGTGCCAGCAGTTACCCGGCCGGGACAGTCCACGAGCAGTACTTC	CASSYPAGTVHEQYF
once	TRBD1	TRBV14	TRBJ1-1	TGTGCCAGCAGCCAAGCGGACAGGGCCATGAACACTGAAGCTTTCTTT	CASSQADRAMNTEAFF
-	-	TRBV19	TRBJ1-5	TGTGCCAGTAGTATAGATTTGTCACCCGGGACTTATAGCAATCAGCCCCAGCATTTT	CASSIDLSPGTYSNQPQHF
once	-	TRBV5-1	TRBJ1-2	TGCGCCAGCAGCTTGGCGGCAGATGGCTACACCTTC	CASSLAADGYTF
few	TRBD1	TRBV28	TRBJ2-7	TGTGCCAGCAGCCGCCCGGGACAGCGATACGAGCAGTACTTC	CASSRPGQRYEQYF
once	-	TRBV18	TRBJ1-4	TGTGCCAGCTCACCACCGGTCGGCGAGGGGTCTAATGAAAAACTGTTTTTT	CASSPPVGEGSNEKLFF
few	-	TRBV10-1	TRBJ1-2	TGCGCCAGCAGTTTACTAAGGGAGGTCGACTATGGCTACACCTTC	CASSLLREVDYGYTF
-	TRBD1	TRBV7-2	TRBJ1-6	TGTGCCAGCAGCTTATATTGGACAGGGATGGCCGGATCTAATTCACCCCTCCACTTT	CASSLYWTGMAGSNSPLHF
-	TRBD2	TRBV10-3	TRBJ2-3	TGTGCCTCTCGGACTAGCGGTTCCACAGATACGCAGTATTTT	CASRTSGSTDTQYF
-	TRBD2	TRBV28	TRBJ2-7	TGTGCCAGCAGTTATCAGGGACTAGCGGGAGGTGAGCAGTACTTC	CASSYQGLAGGEQYF
-	-	TRBV5-1	TRBJ1-4	TGCGCCAGCAGAAGGGGGTCTGATGAAAAACTGTTTTTT	CASRRGSDEKLFF